These 17 T cell receptor beta chains came from one sample sequenced in a study of cytomegalovirus exposure and HLA in healthy donors. Researchers ran the PCR with 60 Vbeta and 13 Jbeta primers. Sequencing used immunoSEQ multiplex PCR; TCRdb keeps in-frame clones, though not all of them. This table holds more than 95,000 clones, roughly 80% found once. The sequenced material came from PBMCs. Receptors were obtained from a woman in her thirties or forties in good health and CMV-seropositive.

The chain uses TRBV11-2 and TRBJ2-1; tentative D call: TRBD1 (5 bases). V lost 4 bases and J 5 bases, leaving 12 bases between the germline ends. Per germline, CDR1 SGHAT and CDR2 FQNNGV. This CDR3 is 14 amino acids long. The CDR3: CASSSGPPDNEQFF. In nucleotides, the CDR3 is TGTGCCAGCAGCTCAGGGCCTCCCGACAATGAGCAGTTCTTC.

The chain joins TRBV4-2 to TRBJ2-7; unclear D gene. Trimming shortened V by 3 bases and J by 1 base, and 13 bases separated the two germline ends. The length of the CDR3 is 15 residues. The germline CDR1 and CDR2 sequences are LGHNA and YNFKEQ. The CDR3 coding sequence is TGTGCCAGCAGCCAGCATGGTGCGGTGTCCTACGAGCAGTACTTC. Amino acids: CASSQHGAVSYEQYF.

V is TRBV28 and J is TRBJ2-7, with 7 bases that match TRBD2. With V trimmed by 7 bases and J by 4 bases, 7 bases remained unmatched. Germline assignment: CDR1 MDHEN and CDR2 SYDVKM. The CDR3 has 13 amino acids. DNA for the CDR3: TGTGCCAGCATCACACCGGGGGGATACGAGCAGTACTTC. This encodes CASITPGGYEQYF.

V usage is TRBV5-1 and J usage is TRBJ2-7; 8 bases fit TRBD2. The V and J ends lost 0 bases and 6 bases, in that order; junction bases with no gene match: 8. The CDR3 has 15 amino acids. The germline V gene encodes CDR1 SGHRS and CDR2 YFSETQ. The CDR3 is CASSLEPSGSGEQYF. DNA for the CDR3: TGCGCCAGCAGCTTGGAGCCCAGCGGGAGTGGCGAGCAGTACTTC.

The chain combines TRBV6-6 with TRBJ2-4; D is ambiguous. This CDR3 is built from 14 residues. The V gene's germline CDR1 is MNHNY and CDR2 SVGAGI (reference sequence). V gave up 6 bases and J gave up 1 base, with 10 bases separating them. CDR3 DNA: TGTGCCAGCAGAAACGACATTGCCAAAAACATTCAGTACTTC. It translates to CASRNDIAKNIQYF.

The chain uses TRBV6-5 and TRBJ2-5, with unresolved D. The V gene lost 5 bases and the J gene lost 3 bases, with 13 bases spanning the gap. This CDR3 is built from 14 residues. Germline V gives CDR1 MNHEY, CDR2 SVGAGI. The CDR3 coding sequence is TGTGCCAGCAGTCCAACCCGAACGGAAGAGACCCAGTACTTC. Its protein product is CASSPTRTEETQYF.

J is TRBJ2-1 and V is TRBV7-3; a possible D gene is TRBD1 (5 bases). CDR1 SGHTA and CDR2 FQGTGA come from the germline V gene. The CDR3 runs 13 residues. With 5 bases removed from V and 10 bases from J, the gap between germline ends came to 15 bases. CDR3 residues: CASSPQVGAEQFF. CDR3 nucleotides: TGTGCCAGCAGCCCACAGGTAGGGGCCGAGCAGTTCTTC. The full variable domain, rest sourced from reference TRBV7-3 and TRBJ2-1, is GAGVSQTPSNKVTEKGKYVELRCDPISGHTALYWYRQSLGQGPEFLIYFQGTGAADDSGLPNDRFFAVRPEGSVSTLKIQRTERGDSAVYLCASSPQVGAEQFFGPGTRLTVL.

The sample holds one count of this clone. The rearrangement uses TRBV25-1 and TRBJ2-7; 8 positions match TRBD2. V was pared by 7 bases and J by 5 bases, with 22 bases of the junction left unmatched. Germline CDR1 and CDR2: MGHDK and SYGVNS. This CDR3 comprises 18 residues. CDR3: CASTGRAWVEQGGDEQYF. CDR3 coding DNA: TGTGCCAGCACCGGGAGGGCTTGGGTGGAACAGGGTGGCGACGAGCAGTACTTC.

About this clone: One junction end does not reproduce the germline sequence, and a read error may be involved. This chain uses TRBV7-6 with TRBJ2-1; D is undetermined. The CDR3 runs 13 residues. The germline gives CDR1 SGHVS, CDR2 FNYEAQ. CDR3 nucleotides: TGTGCCAGCAGCATAGCCCTTTTCAATGAGCAGTTCTTC. This translates into CASSIALFNEQFF.

The V call is TRBV4-1, the J call TRBJ1-1; TRBD1 matches 11 bases. Germline CDR1 reads MGHRA; CDR2 reads YSYEKL. The length of the CDR3 is 15 residues. V shed 0 bases, J shed 5 bases, and the junction held 2 bases outside the gene matches. CDR3 sequence: CASSQDGTGGTEAFF. The CDR3 nucleotides are TGCGCCAGCAGCCAAGACGGGACAGGGGGAACTGAAGCTTTCTTT.

This clone was detected once. The rearrangement uses TRBV6-4 and TRBJ1-1; TRBD1 might be the D (5 bases). This CDR3 contains 18 residues. Germline V CDR1 and CDR2: MRHNA, SNTAGT. The V and J ends lost 2 bases and 0 bases respectively, with 19 bases between them. The CDR3 region is CASSDPTVNTEVNTEAFF. CDR3 in DNA: TGTGCCAGCAGTGACCCGACAGTGAACACTGAGGTGAACACTGAAGCTTTCTTT.

The V and J genes are TRBV9 and TRBJ2-1; 11 bases are shared with TRBD2. CDR3 length: 16 residues. The germline gives CDR1 SGDLS, CDR2 YYNGEE. Trimming removed 4 bases from V and 2 bases from J; junction bases left unmatched: 5. This CDR3 is CASSPRLAGTYNEQFF. Written as DNA, the CDR3 is TGTGCCAGCAGCCCCAGACTAGCGGGGACCTACAATGAGCAGTTCTTC.

The chain is built from TRBV28 and TRBJ1-2, with D maybe TRBD1 (5 bases). V was cut by 5 bases and J by 1 base, with 14 bases left in between. Germline V CDR1 and CDR2: MDHEN, SYDVKM. The CDR3 has 15 residues. The CDR3 nucleotides are TGTGCCAGCAGTGTGACAAGGGGACTTAACTATGGCTACACCTTC. Its protein product is CASSVTRGLNYGYTF.

The gene calls are TRBV7-9 and TRBJ1-5; maybe TRBD1 (5 bases). Germline V gives CDR1 SEHNR, CDR2 FQNEAQ (reference sequence). The CDR3 loop spans 14 amino acids. V lost 2 bases to trimming and J lost 2 bases, with 7 bases between them. For the CDR3, the DNA is TGTGCCAGCAGCTTATCGACAGGCAATCAGCCCCAGCATTTT. Amino acids: CASSLSTGNQPQHF.

There are a few counts of this clone. The chain carries TRBV30 and TRBJ2-1; D might be TRBD2 (5 bases). The length of the CDR3 is 13 residues. Trimming took 3 bases from V and 3 from J, leaving 9 bases between them. Germline V gives CDR1 GTSNPN, CDR2 SVGIG (reference sequence). Written as DNA, the CDR3 is TGTGCCTGGAGGACCGGGGACTACAATGAGCAGTTCTTC. Translation: CAWRTGDYNEQFF.

The rearrangement uses TRBV7-2 and TRBJ2-1; 7 bases line up with TRBD1. Unmatched junction bases numbered 3, after V lost 1 base and J lost 9 bases. Germline V gene data show CDR1 as SGHTA and CDR2 as FQGNSA. This CDR3 region has 13 residues. The CDR3 protein is CASSLVTGPEQFF. The CDR3 DNA follows: TGTGCCAGCAGCTTAGTGACAGGGCCTGAGCAGTTCTTC.

This chain links TRBV7-9 with TRBJ1-3, with TRBD1 as a possible D gene (5 bases). CDR1 and CDR2 from the germline V gene are SEHNR and FQNEAQ (reference sequence). This CDR3 has 16 residues. Trimming cost V 0 bases and J 2 bases, with 11 bases left between them. The CDR3 DNA sequence: TGTGCCAGCAGCTTAGCCCAGGGTGCAGCTGGAAACACCATATATTTT. This sequence encodes CASSLAQGAAGNTIYF.